The clone carrying this T cell receptor (beta chain) was seen once. This specimen comes from a study of blood T cell repertoires in COVID-19. Across the whole study: The origin of the acute and convalescent COVID-19 samples was the United States, Italy and Spain. The cDNA or gDNA used as material had been derived from T cells, B-cell-depleted T cells, or PBMCs.

Germline lookup yields CDR1 SGHRS and CDR2 YFSETQ. The V gene lost 0 bases and the J gene lost 0 bases, with 9 bases spanning the gap. This CDR3 comprises 16 residues. Methods used by the authors: Amplification of reference gene primers was used by the study to estimate nucleated cell counts. Clones were read by immunoSEQ multiplex PCR, and TCRdb kept only the in-frame ones, dropping some. V and J calls and clone size are given by that table; D and trimming were obtained from the DNA. The table records 90,000 to 150,000 clones, over 75% of them present only once. The gene calls are TRBV5-1 and TRBJ1-4, with D maybe TRBD1 (6 bases). Material: peripheral blood. The source is a man aged 80 or over with acute or convalescent COVID-19. The CDR3 reads CASSLDRVATNEKLFF. The CDR3 nucleotides are TGCGCCAGCAGCTTGGACAGGGTCGCAACTAATGAAAAACTGTTTTTT.